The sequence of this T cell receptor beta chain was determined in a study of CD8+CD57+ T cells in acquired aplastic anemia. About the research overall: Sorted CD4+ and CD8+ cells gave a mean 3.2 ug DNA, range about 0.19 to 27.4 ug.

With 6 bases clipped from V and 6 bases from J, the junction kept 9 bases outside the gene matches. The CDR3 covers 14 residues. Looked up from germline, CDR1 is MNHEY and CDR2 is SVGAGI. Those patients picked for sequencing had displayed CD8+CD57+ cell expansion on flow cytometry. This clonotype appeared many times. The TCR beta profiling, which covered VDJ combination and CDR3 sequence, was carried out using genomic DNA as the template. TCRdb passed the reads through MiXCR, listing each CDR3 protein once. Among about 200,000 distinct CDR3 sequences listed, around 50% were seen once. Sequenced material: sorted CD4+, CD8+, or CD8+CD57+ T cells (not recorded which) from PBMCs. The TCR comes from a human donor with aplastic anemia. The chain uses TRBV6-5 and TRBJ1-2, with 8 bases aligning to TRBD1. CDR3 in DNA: TGTGCCAGCAGGACCCAGGGGGCCGGTAATGGCTACACCTTC. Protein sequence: CASRTQGAGNGYTF.